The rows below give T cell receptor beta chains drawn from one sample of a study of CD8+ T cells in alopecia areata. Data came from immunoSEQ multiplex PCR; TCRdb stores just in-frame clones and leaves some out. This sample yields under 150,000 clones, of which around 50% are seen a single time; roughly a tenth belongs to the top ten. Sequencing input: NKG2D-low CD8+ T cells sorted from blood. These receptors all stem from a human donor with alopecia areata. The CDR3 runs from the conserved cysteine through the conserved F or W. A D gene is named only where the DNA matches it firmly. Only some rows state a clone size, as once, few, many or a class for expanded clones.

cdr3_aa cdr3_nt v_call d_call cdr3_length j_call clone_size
CSVHGGFEQYF TGCAGCGTTCACGGGGGGTTCGAGCAGTACTTC TRBV29-1 TRBD2 11 TRBJ2-7 -
CASSKPGQDNSPLHF TGTGCCAGCAGCAAACCGGGACAGGATAATTCACCCCTCCACTTT TRBV21-1 - 15 TRBJ1-6 -
CASSGTNTGELFF TGTGCCAGCAGCGGGACTAACACCGGGGAGCTGTTTTTT TRBV9 - 13 TRBJ2-2 -
CASIGSPAYKQYF TGTGCCAGTATCGGGAGTCCAGCTTACAAGCAGTACTTC TRBV19 - 13 TRBJ2-7 few
CASSWGSPSYEQYF TGTGCCAGCAGCTGGGGCTCTCCCTCCTACGAGCAGTACTTC TRBV5-6 - 14 TRBJ2-7 -
CSVVWREDTQETQYF TGCAGCGTTGTCTGGCGGGAGGACACTCAAGAGACCCAGTACTTC TRBV29-1 TRBD2 15 TRBJ2-5 few
CAYGPMNTGELFF TGTGCCTACGGACCGATGAACACCGGGGAGCTGTTTTTT TRBV30 - 13 TRBJ2-2 few
CASERSRDSYEQYF TGTGCCTCGGAACGGAGCAGGGACTCCTACGAGCAGTACTTC TRBV30 - 14 TRBJ2-7 few
CSVAGRGEQYF TGCAGCGTTGCCGGCAGGGGGGAGCAGTACTTC TRBV29-1 TRBD1 11 TRBJ2-7 few
CAWSVGRNYEQYF TGTGCCTGGAGTGTCGGGAGAAACTACGAGCAGTACTTC TRBV30 - 13 TRBJ2-7 -
CASTSELGTEAFF TGTGCCAGCACTTCTGAACTAGGCACTGAAGCTTTCTTT TRBV27 - 13 TRBJ1-1 few
CASSHPADTQYF TGCGCCAGCAGCCACCCAGCAGATACGCAGTATTTT TRBV4-1 - 12 TRBJ2-3 few
CSVGGASGANVLTF TGCAGCGTTGGGGGGGCCTCTGGGGCCAACGTCCTGACTTTC TRBV29-1 - 14 TRBJ2-6 -
CATSREQGDFNEQFF TGTGCCACCAGCAGAGAACAGGGAGACTTCAATGAGCAGTTCTTC TRBV15 - 15 TRBJ2-1 -
CASSGGNEQFF TGTGCCAGTAGCGGGGGGAATGAGCAGTTCTTC TRBV19 TRBD2 11 TRBJ2-1 -
CASSFLGQGQFF TGTGCCAGCAGCTTCCTCGGACAGGGGCAGTTCTTC TRBV11-2 TRBD1 12 TRBJ2-1 -
CASSLLGPSSYNEQFF TGTGCCAGCAGCTTACTGGGCCCTTCCTCCTACAATGAGCAGTTCTTC TRBV7-9 - 16 TRBJ2-1 -
CSVAVDYEQYF TGCAGCGTTGCGGTCGACTACGAGCAGTACTTC TRBV29-1 - 11 TRBJ2-7 -
CASSFLADTDTQYF TGCGCCAGCAGCTTTCTAGCGGACACAGATACGCAGTATTTT TRBV4-1 TRBD2 14 TRBJ2-3 once
CAWSNGNEQFF TGTGCCTGGAGTAACGGGAATGAGCAGTTCTTC TRBV30 - 11 TRBJ2-1 -
CSAPRGTDTQYF TGCAGCGCCCCCCGGGGCACAGATACGCAGTATTTT TRBV29-1 - 12 TRBJ2-3 few
CASSLQANTEAFF TGTGCCAGCAGTTTACAGGCGAACACTGAAGCTTTCTTT TRBV27 - 13 TRBJ1-1 -
CSVYNAGVGTEAFF TGCAGCGTTTACAACGCGGGGGTGGGGACTGAAGCTTTCTTT TRBV29-1 - 14 TRBJ1-1 -